This T cell receptor beta chain came from a study of cytomegalovirus exposure and HLA in healthy donors. The study, taken as a whole, reports: Productive rates of about 87% or about 30% were seen for most TCR beta V segments in an earlier analysis.

The primer mix had 60 Vbeta and 13 Jbeta primers. The data were produced by immunoSEQ multiplex PCR, yet TCRdb's version contains in-frame clones alone and is incomplete. The table lists fewer than 110,000 clones, roughly three quarters of them singletons, with approximately 3.7% in the top ten. On this clone: Its antigen is currently unknown. Germline is not matched at one junction end, which may reflect a read error.

Germline CDR1 reads SGHAT; CDR2 reads FQNNGV. CDR3 length: 18 amino acids. The TCR was taken from a man in his fifties in good health and CMV-seropositive. The sequenced sample was PBMCs. The chain couples TRBV11-2 to TRBJ1-3, with 11 bases that match TRBD1. The DNA of the CDR3 is TGTACCAGCAGCTTATACAGGACAGGGGGCAAGACTGGAAACACCATATATTTT. This gives the protein CTSSLYRTGGKTGNTIYF.